This T cell receptor beta chain originates from a study of shared clonotypes between healthy human individuals. Trimming cost V 4 bases and J 8 bases, with 17 bases left between them. Germline V gene data show CDR1 as SGHRS and CDR2 as YFSETQ. The CDR3 consists of 14 residues. Sequenced by immunoSEQ multiplex PCR; TCRdb stores in-frame clones only, minus some. The sample consists of approximately 2.1 million clones, approximately 95% of them appearing once. J is TRBJ2-3 and V is TRBV5-1; either TRBD1 or TRBD2 may fit D (5 bases each). The source material was naive CD4+ T cells from PBMCs. Subset noted: CD45RA+ positively selected. This TCR came from a young man in good health. Some clones in this sample may be carry-over from other donors' samples. The CDR3 spells CASSMGPILSTQYF. CDR3 sequence (DNA): TGCGCCAGCAGCATGGGACCGATACTTAGTACGCAGTATTTT.